The 7 T cell receptor beta chains below all came from one sample that was sequenced in a study of OX40 agonist ivuxolimab in advanced cancers. TCRdb's copy holds only in-frame clones and misses some; the assay was immunoSEQ multiplex PCR. The repertoire has tens of thousands of clones, 84% of them found once; the top ten carry less than 9.5%. The material was CD4+ or CD8+ T cells sorted from blood, obtained in a trial of the OX40 agonist ivuxolimab. All receptors come from an adult with an advanced solid tumor such as melanoma, head and neck, liver or kidney cancer.

The V gene is TRBV7-2, the J gene TRBJ2-7, with D perhaps TRBD1 or TRBD2 (5 bases each). This CDR3 is built from 16 residues. Germline V gene data show CDR1 as SGHTA and CDR2 as FQGNSA. V gave up 7 bases and J gave up 0 bases, with 19 bases separating them. The chain's CDR3 is CASTSLDDGTSYEQYF. The CDR3 bases are TGTGCCAGCACCTCTTTAGATGACGGGACCTCCTACGAGCAGTACTTC. The complete variable domain, with remaining parts taken from reference TRBV7-2 and TRBJ2-7, reads GAGVSQSPSNKVTEKGKDVELRCDPISGHTALYWYRQSLGQGLEFLIYFQGNSAPDKSGLPSDRFSAERTGGSVSTLTIQRTQQEDSAVYLCASTSLDDGTSYEQYFGPGTRLTVT.

The rearrangement joins TRBV6-4 to TRBJ2-2, with 8 bases that match TRBD1. Germline loops: CDR1 MRHNA, CDR2 SNTAGT. V shed 6 bases, J shed 7 bases, and the junction held 4 bases outside the gene matches. The CDR3 is 13 residues long. DNA of the CDR3: TGTGCCAGCAGGACAGGGGAATACGGGGAGCTGTTTTTT. Its protein is CASRTGEYGELFF.

The chain couples TRBV7-2 to TRBJ2-7; TRBD2 matches 13 bases. With V trimmed by 5 bases and J by 6 bases, 4 bases remained unmatched. The CDR3 is made up of 14 amino acids. The V gene's germline CDR1 is SGHTA and CDR2 FQGNSA. CDR3 amino acids: CASSQTSGGTEQYF. DNA for the CDR3: TGTGCCAGCAGCCAGACTAGCGGGGGGACCGAGCAGTACTTC.

This clone appeared a few times. The chain uses TRBV7-9 and TRBJ2-6; possible D gene TRBD2, 5 bases. The germline gives CDR1 SEHNR, CDR2 FQNEAQ (reference sequence). The V and J ends lost 5 bases and 4 bases respectively, with 24 bases between them. The CDR3 spans 19 residues. The CDR3 region has the DNA TGTGCCAGCAGCCCCTTGGACGGCCCTTGGGGAGCCGGGGCCAACGTCCTGACTTTC. It translates to CASSPLDGPWGAGANVLTF.

The CDR3 DNA sequence: TGTGCCAGCAGCTTTTCGTCTCAGGGGGCGAAGACCCAGTACTTC. Translating it yields CASSFSSQGAKTQYF. The chain combines TRBV7-9 with TRBJ2-5; 8 bases are shared with TRBD1. The CDR3 covers 15 residues. V shed 3 bases, J shed 6 bases, and the junction held 9 bases outside the gene matches. Germline V CDR1 and CDR2: SEHNR, FQNEAQ (reference sequence).

This chain joins TRBV7-9 and TRBJ2-1; 10 positions match TRBD1. V gave up 1 base and J gave up 4 bases; unmatched junction bases: 4. The CDR3 has 16 amino acids. Germline assignment: CDR1 SEHNR and CDR2 FQNEAQ (reference sequence). CDR3 sequence reads: CASSLEGTGVYNEQFF. Written as DNA, the CDR3 is TGTGCCAGCAGCTTAGAAGGGACAGGGGTATACAATGAGCAGTTCTTC.

J is TRBJ1-5 and V is TRBV6-6; D gene uncertain. The CDR3 contains 14 residues. V was clipped by 4 bases and J by 2 bases, with 9 bases between them. CDR1 and CDR2 from the germline V gene are MNHNY and SVGAGI (reference sequence). DNA for the CDR3: TGTGCCAGCAGTTTACCGGTCCGCAATCAGCCCCAGCATTTT. Translation: CASSLPVRNQPQHF.